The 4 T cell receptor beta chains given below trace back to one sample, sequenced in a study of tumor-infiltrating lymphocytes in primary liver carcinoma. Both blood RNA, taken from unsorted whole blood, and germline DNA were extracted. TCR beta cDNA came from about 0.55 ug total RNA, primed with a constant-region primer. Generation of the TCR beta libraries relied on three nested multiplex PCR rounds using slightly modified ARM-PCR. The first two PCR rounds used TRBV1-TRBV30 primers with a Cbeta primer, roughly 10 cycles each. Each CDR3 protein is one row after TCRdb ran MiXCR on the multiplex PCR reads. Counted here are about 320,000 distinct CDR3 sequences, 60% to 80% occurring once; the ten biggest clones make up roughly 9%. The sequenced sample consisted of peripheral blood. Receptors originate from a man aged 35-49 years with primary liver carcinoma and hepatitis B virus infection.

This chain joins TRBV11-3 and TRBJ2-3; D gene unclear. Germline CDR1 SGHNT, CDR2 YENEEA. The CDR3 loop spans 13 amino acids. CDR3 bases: TGTACCAACAGTCTCTCCTACACAGATACGCAGTATTTT. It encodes CTNSLSYTDTQYF.

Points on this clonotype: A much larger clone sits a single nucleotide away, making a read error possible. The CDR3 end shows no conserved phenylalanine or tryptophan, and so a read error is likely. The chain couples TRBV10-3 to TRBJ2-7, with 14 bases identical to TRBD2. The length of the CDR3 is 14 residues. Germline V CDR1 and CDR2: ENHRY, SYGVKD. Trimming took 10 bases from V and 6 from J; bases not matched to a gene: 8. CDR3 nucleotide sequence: TGTGCCACCCGACTAGCGGGAGGGCCGGGCGAGCAGTACATC. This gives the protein CATRLAGGPGEQYI.

The DNA of the CDR3 is TGCGCCAGCAGCCAAGATAAGGTTAACAAAGCCAATCAGCCCCAGCATTTT. Its translation is CASSQDKVNKANQPQHF. The chain is built from TRBV4-1 and TRBJ1-5; D ambiguous. The V and J ends lost 0 bases and 3 bases respectively, with 15 bases between them. This CDR3 is 17 amino acids long. Germline V gene lookup returns CDR1 MGHRA and CDR2 YSYEKL.

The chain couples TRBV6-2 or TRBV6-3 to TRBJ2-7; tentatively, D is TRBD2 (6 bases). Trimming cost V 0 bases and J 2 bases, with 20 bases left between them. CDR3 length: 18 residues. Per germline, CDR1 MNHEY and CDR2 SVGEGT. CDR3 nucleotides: TGTGCCAGCAGTTACTCGAGTAGCTCCGCGGACTACGCCTACGAGCAGTACTTC. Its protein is CASSYSSSSADYAYEQYF.